The present T cell receptor beta chain was sequenced within a study of T cells in Graves' hyperthyroidism and ophthalmopathy. RNA transcripts served as the template for amplifying TCR beta CDR3 regions. Using the HTBI primer set, a first-round RT-PCR was run on the TCR CDR3. MiXCR was run by TCRdb on the multiplex PCR reads, yielding one entry per CDR3 protein. The sample has 400,000 to 600,000 distinct CDR3 sequences, around 20% seen once. This CDR3 has 14 amino acids. Trimming removed 5 bases from V and 4 bases from J, with 14 bases in between. In germline, CDR1 is SGHAT, CDR2 FQNNGV. Patients aged 18 to 65 with hyperthyroidism were newly diagnosed, with duration under 2 months. Whole-study findings and limits: Most thyroid clonotypes expanded above 0.001 were also detected in blood.

The table lists this clonotype with many counts. Its target is not known. Source material: blood. The sequence came from a young man with Graves' hyperthyroidism. The chain has TRBV11-2 and TRBJ1-1, with D perhaps matching TRBD1 (5 bases). The CDR3 region has the DNA TGTGCCAGCAGCGCTGTGAGGGGTCGCACTGAAGCTTTCTTT. As protein: CASSAVRGRTEAFF.